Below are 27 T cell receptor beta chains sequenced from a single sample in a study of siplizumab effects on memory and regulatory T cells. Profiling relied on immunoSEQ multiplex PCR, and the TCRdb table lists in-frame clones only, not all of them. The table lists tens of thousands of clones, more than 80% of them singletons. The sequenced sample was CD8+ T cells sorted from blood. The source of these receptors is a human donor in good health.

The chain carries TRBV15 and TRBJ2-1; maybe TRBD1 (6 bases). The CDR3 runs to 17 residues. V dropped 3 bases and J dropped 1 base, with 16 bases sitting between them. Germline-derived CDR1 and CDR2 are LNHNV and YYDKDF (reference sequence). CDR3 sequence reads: CATSRGASLISYNEQFF. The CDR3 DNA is TGTGCCACCAGCAGGGGGGCTAGCCTGATATCCTACAATGAGCAGTTCTTC.

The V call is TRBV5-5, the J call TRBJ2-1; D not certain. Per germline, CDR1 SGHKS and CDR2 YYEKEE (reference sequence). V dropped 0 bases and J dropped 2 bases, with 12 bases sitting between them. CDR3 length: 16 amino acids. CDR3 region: CASSLAPSDTYNEQFF. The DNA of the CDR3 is TGTGCCAGCAGCTTGGCTCCGAGCGATACCTACAATGAGCAGTTCTTC. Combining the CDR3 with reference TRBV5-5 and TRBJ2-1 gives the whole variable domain DAGVTQSPTHLIKTRGQQVTLRCSPISGHKSVSWYQQVLGQGPQFIFQYYEKEERGRGNFPDRFSARQFPNYSSELNVNALLLGDSALYLCASSLAPSDTYNEQFFGPGTRLTVL.

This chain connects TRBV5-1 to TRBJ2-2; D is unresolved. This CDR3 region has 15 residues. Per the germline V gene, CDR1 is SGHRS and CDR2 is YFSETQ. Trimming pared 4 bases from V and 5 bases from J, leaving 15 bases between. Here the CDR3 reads CASSPLGARTGELFF. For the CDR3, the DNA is TGCGCCAGCAGCCCGCTGGGTGCGCGGACCGGGGAGCTGTTTTTT.

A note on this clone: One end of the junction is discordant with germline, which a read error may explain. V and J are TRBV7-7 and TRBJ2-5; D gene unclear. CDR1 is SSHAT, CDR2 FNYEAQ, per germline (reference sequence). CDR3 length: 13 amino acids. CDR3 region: CASSFSPEETQYF. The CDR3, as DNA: TGTGCTAGCAGCTTCTCGCCGGAAGAGACCCAGTACTTC.

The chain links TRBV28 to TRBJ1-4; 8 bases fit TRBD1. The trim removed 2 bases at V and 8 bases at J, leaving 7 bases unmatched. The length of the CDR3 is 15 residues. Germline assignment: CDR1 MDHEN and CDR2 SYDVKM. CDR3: CASSLQGAAEEKLFF. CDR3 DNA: TGTGCCAGCAGTTTACAGGGGGCGGCGGAAGAAAAACTGTTTTTT.

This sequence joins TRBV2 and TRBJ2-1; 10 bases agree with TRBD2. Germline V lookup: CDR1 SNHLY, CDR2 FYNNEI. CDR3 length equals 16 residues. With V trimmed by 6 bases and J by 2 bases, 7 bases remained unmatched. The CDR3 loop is CASRPRAGGTYNEQFF. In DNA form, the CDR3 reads TGTGCCAGCAGACCCAGAGCGGGAGGGACCTACAATGAGCAGTTCTTC.

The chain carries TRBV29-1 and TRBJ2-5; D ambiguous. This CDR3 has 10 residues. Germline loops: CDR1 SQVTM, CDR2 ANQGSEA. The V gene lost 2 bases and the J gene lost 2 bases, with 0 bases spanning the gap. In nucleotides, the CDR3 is TGCAGCGTTGAACAAGAGACCCAGTACTTC. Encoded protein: CSVEQETQYF.

CDR3 sequence: CASSQDHGSSYEQYF. Written as DNA, the CDR3 is TGTGCCAGCAGCCAAGATCACGGCAGCTCCTACGAGCAGTACTTC. V usage is TRBV4-2 and J usage is TRBJ2-7; D unresolved. The CDR3 has 15 residues. Germline values: CDR1 LGHNA, CDR2 YNFKEQ. V was trimmed by 0 bases and J by 0 bases, leaving 9 bases between them.

CDR3 in amino acids: CASSFGGRALYEQYF. In DNA, the CDR3 is TGTGCCAGCAGCTTCGGCGGGAGGGCCCTTTACGAGCAGTACTTC. This chain links TRBV11-1 with TRBJ2-7; TRBD2 aligns across 9 bases. Germline CDR1 is SGHAT and CDR2 is FQDESV (reference sequence). The CDR3 spans 15 residues. V was clipped by 3 bases and J by 4 bases; unmatched bases: 7. The full variable domain, its missing parts supplied by reference TRBV11-1 and TRBJ2-7, is EAEVAQSPRYKITEKSQAVAFWCDPISGHATLYWYRQILGQGPELLVQFQDESVVDDSQLPKDRFSAERLKGVDSTLKIQPAELGDSAMYLCASSFGGRALYEQYFGPGTRLTVT.

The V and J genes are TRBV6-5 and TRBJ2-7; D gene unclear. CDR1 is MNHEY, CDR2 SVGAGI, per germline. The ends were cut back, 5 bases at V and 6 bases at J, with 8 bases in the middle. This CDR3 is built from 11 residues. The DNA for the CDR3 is TGTGCCAGCAGTCAGGCAGGCGAGCAGTACTTC. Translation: CASSQAGEQYF.

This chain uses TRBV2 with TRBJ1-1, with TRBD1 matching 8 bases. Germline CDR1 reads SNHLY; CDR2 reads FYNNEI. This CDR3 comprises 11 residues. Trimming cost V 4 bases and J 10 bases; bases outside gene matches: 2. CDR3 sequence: CASSGGQAAFF. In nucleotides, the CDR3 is TGTGCCAGCAGTGGGGGACAGGCAGCTTTCTTT.

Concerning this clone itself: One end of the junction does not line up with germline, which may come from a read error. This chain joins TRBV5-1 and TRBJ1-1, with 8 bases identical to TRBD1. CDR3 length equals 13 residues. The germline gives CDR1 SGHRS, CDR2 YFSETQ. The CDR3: CASSWTGRTEAFF. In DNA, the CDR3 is TGTGCCAGCAGCTGGACAGGGAGGACTGAAGCTTTCTTT.

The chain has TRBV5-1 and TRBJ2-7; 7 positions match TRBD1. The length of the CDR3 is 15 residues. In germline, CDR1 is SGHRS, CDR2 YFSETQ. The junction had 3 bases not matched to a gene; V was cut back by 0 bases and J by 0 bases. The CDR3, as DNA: TGCGCCAGCAGCTTGGGGACAGGAGACTCCTACGAGCAGTACTTC. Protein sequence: CASSLGTGDSYEQYF.

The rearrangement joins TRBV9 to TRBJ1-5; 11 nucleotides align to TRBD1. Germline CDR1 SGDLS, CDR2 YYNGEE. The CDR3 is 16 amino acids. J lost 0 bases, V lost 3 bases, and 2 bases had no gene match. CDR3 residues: CASSAGTGGSNQPQHF. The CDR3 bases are TGTGCCAGCAGCGCTGGGACAGGGGGTAGCAATCAGCCCCAGCATTTT.

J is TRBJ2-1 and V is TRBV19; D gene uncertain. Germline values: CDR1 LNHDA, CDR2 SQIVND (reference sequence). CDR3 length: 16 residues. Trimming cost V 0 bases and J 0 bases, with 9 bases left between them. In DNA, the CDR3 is TGTGCCAGTAGTATAGAGGGCGGTAGCTCCTACAATGAGCAGTTCTTC. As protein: CASSIEGGSSYNEQFF.

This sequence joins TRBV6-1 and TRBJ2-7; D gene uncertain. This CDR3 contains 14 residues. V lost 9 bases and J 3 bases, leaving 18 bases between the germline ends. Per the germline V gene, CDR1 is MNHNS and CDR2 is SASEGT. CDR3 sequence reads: CASFAPDRVYEQYF. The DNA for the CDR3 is TGTGCCAGTTTTGCGCCCGACCGAGTCTACGAGCAGTACTTC.

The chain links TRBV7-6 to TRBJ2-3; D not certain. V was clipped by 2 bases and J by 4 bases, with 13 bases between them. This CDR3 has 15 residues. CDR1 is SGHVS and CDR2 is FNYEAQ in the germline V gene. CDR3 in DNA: TGTGCCAGCAGCTTATTTATACAGAGTCCAGATACGCAGTATTTT. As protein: CASSLFIQSPDTQYF.

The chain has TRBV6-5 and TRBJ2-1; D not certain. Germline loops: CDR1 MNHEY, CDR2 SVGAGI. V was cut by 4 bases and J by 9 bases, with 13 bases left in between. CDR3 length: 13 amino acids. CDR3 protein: CASSFLELGEQFF. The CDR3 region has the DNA TGTGCCAGCAGTTTTTTGGAGTTGGGTGAGCAGTTCTTC.

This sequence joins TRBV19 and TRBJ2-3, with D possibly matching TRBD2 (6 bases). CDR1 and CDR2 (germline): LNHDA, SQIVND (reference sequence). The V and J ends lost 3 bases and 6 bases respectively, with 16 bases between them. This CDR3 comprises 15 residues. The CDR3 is CASSIRGSFEDTQYF. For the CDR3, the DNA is TGTGCCAGTAGTATTCGGGGGAGCTTCGAGGATACGCAGTATTTT.

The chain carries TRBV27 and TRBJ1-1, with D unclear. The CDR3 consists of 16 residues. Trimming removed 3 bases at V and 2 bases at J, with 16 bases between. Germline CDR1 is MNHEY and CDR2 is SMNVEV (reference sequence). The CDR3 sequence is CASSLTRRSANTEAFF. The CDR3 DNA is TGTGCCAGCAGTTTGACCAGGCGGTCGGCCAACACTGAAGCTTTCTTT.

The CDR3 spells CASSVSEASSYEQYF. CDR3 nucleotide sequence: TGTGCCAGCAGTGTTTCTGAGGCGAGCTCCTACGAGCAGTACTTC. The chain is built from TRBV7-9 and TRBJ2-7; D gene unclear. Trimming pared 6 bases from V and 0 bases from J, leaving 15 bases between. Germline CDR1 SEHNR, CDR2 FQNEAQ (reference sequence). CDR3 length equals 15 residues.

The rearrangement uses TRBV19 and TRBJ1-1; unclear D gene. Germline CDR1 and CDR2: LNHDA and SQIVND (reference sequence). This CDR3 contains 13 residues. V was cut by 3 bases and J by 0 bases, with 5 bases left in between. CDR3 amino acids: CASSIALNTEAFF. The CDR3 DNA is TGTGCCAGTAGTATCGCATTGAACACTGAAGCTTTCTTT.

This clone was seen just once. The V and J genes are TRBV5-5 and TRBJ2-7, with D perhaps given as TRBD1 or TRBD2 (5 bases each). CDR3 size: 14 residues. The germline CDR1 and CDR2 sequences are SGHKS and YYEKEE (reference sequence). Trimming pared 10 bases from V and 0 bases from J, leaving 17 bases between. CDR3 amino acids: CAGRTGPSSYEQYF. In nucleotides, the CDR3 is TGTGCCGGTAGGACGGGGCCTAGCTCCTACGAGCAGTACTTC. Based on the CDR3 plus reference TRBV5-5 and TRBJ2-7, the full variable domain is DAGVTQSPTHLIKTRGQQVTLRCSPISGHKSVSWYQQVLGQGPQFIFQYYEKEERGRGNFPDRFSARQFPNYSSELNVNALLLGDSALYLCAGRTGPSSYEQYFGPGTRLTVT.

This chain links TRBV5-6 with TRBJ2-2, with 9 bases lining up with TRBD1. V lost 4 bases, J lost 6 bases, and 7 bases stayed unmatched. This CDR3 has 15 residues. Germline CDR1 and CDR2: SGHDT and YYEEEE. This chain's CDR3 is CASSADRGRSGELFF. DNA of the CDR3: TGTGCCAGCAGCGCGGACAGGGGCAGGTCCGGGGAGCTGTTTTTT. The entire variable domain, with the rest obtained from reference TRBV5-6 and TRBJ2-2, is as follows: DAGVTQSPTHLIKTRGQQVTLRCSPKSGHDTVSWYQQALGQGPQFIFQYYEEEERQRGNFPDRFSGHQFPNYSSELNVNALLLGDSALYLCASSADRGRSGELFFGEGSRLTVL.

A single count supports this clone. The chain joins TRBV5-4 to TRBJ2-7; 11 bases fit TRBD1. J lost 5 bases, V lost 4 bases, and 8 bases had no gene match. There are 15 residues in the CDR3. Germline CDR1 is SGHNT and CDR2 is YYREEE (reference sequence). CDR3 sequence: CASSPGQGGVNEQYF. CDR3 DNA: TGTGCCAGCAGCCCGGGACAGGGGGGGGTTAACGAGCAGTACTTC.

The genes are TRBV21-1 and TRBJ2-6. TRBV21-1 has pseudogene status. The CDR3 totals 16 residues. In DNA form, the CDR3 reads TGTGCCAGCAGCAAAGGGGACGTTCCTGGGGCCAACGTCCTGACTTTC. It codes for CASSKGDVPGANVLTF.

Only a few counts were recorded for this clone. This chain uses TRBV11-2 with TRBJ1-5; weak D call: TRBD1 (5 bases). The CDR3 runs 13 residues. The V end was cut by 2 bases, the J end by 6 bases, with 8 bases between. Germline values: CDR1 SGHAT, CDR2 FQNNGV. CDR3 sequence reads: CASSLSGAQPQHF. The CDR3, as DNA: TGTGCCAGCAGCTTATCCGGGGCTCAGCCCCAGCATTTT.